The 12 T cell receptor beta chains in this list originate from one sample, sequenced in a study of T-cell memory formation after mild COVID-19. TCRdb reprocessed the 5' RACE reads via MiXCR and lists one record per CDR3 protein. This table holds about 290,000 distinct CDR3 sequences, approximately 15% found once. The sample taken for sequencing was PBMCs or a T cell subset sorted from them (not recorded which). The source is a man between 18 and 29 years old who had mild COVID-19 (a few samples of this study predate the infection). Cell type and time point are not known.

This clonotype turned up a few times. This sequence joins TRBV6-1 and TRBJ1-3, with TRBD1 matching 7 bases. CDR1 and CDR2 (germline): MNHNS, SASEGT. V lost 11 bases, J lost 3 bases, and 7 bases stayed unmatched. This CDR3 is built from 13 residues. CDR3 loop: CALTGLGGNTIYF. The CDR3 nucleotides are TGTGCCTTGACAGGGTTGGGTGGAAACACCATATATTTT.

The table lists this clonotype with a few counts. The V call is TRBV4-2, the J call TRBJ2-7, with D unresolved. CDR1 is LGHNA, CDR2 YNFKEQ, per germline. The CDR3 has 16 amino acids. The V end was cut by 0 bases, the J end by 1 base, with 13 bases between. As DNA, the CDR3 is TGTGCCAGCAGCCAAGAGGGTGGAGCTTATTCCTACGAGCAGTACTTC. This codes for CASSQEGGAYSYEQYF.

This chain joins TRBV7-2 and TRBJ1-6; D is ambiguous. The CDR3 is 15 residues long. V shed 1 base and J shed 8 bases, with 12 bases lying between them. CDR1 and CDR2 (germline): SGHTA, FQGNSA. CDR3 sequence: CASSLVGPIHSPLHF. CDR3 DNA: TGTGCCAGCAGCTTAGTTGGCCCGATCCATTCACCCCTCCACTTT.

DNA of the CDR3: TGCAGCGTTGAGGTCGGGGCGGCACCCTACGAGCAGTACTTC. As protein: CSVEVGAAPYEQYF. The genes are TRBV29-1 and TRBJ2-7; either TRBD1 or TRBD2 may fit D (5 bases each). The CDR3 loop spans 14 amino acids. The ends were cut back, 3 bases at V and 2 bases at J, with 14 bases in the middle. CDR1 and CDR2 from the germline V gene are SQVTM and ANQGSEA.

V and J are TRBV24-1 and TRBJ2-6; D gene uncertain. Germline-derived CDR1 and CDR2 are KGHDR and SFDVKD. The germline V and J ends were trimmed by 3 bases and 0 bases, with 8 bases remaining between them. There are 16 residues in the CDR3. The CDR3 region has the DNA TGTGCCACCAGTGATGGCAGGACCTCTGGGGCCAACGTCCTGACTTTC. This sequence encodes CATSDGRTSGANVLTF.

This clonotype was observed a handful of times. CDR3 sequence: CASSLAGGGHQPQHF. CDR3 bases: TGTGCCAGCAGTTTAGCGGGGGGGGGACATCAGCCCCAGCATTTT. V usage is TRBV27 and J usage is TRBJ1-5; TRBD1 might be the D (5 bases). CDR3 length equals 15 residues. Per the germline V gene, CDR1 is MNHEY and CDR2 is SMNVEV (reference sequence). The ends were cut back, 2 bases at V and 5 bases at J, with 13 bases in the middle.

The chain combines TRBV20-1 with TRBJ2-1; a weak D match, TRBD2 (6 bases). Germline-derived CDR1 and CDR2 are DFQATT and SNEGSKA (reference sequence). Trimming removed 7 bases at V and 4 bases at J, with 17 bases between. The CDR3 spans 14 residues. The CDR3 bases are TGCAGTGTTGACCGGGACTGGGTGTACAATGAGCAGTTCTTC. This gives the protein CSVDRDWVYNEQFF.

In its sample, this clonotype was seen a few times. The rearrangement uses TRBV12-3 or TRBV12-4 and TRBJ2-7, with D perhaps matching TRBD1 (6 bases). The CDR3 consists of 14 residues. Trimming left V 5 bases short and J 1 base short, with 12 bases between. DNA of the CDR3: TGTGCCAGCAGTCCCTTGACAGGATCCTACGAGCAGTACTTC. Its translation is CASSPLTGSYEQYF.

This clonotype has ten or more counts. The rearrangement links TRBV5-1 to TRBJ2-2; 8 bases fit TRBD1. V dropped 0 bases and J dropped 5; count of bases not matched to a gene: 6. The V gene's germline CDR1 is SGHRS and CDR2 YFSETQ. The CDR3 extends over 16 amino acids. The CDR3 loop is CASSLEQGVWTGELFF. DNA of the CDR3: TGCGCCAGCAGCTTGGAACAGGGGGTATGGACCGGGGAGCTGTTTTTT.

The chain recombines TRBV5-1 with TRBJ1-1; D may be TRBD1 (5 bases). Germline-derived CDR1 and CDR2 are SGHRS and YFSETQ. Trimming cost V 0 bases and J 11 bases, with 11 bases left between them. This CDR3 comprises 12 residues. The CDR3 protein is CASSLAGREAFF. In nucleotides, the CDR3 is TGCGCCAGCAGCTTGGCTGGCAGGGAGGCTTTCTTT. Using reference TRBV5-1 and TRBJ1-1 for the parts outside the CDR3, the full variable domain is KAGVTQTPRYLIKTRGQQVTLSCSPISGHRSVSWYQQTPGQGLQFLFEYFSETQRNKGNFPGRFSGRQFSNSRSEMNVSTLELGDSALYLCASSLAGREAFFGQGTRLTVV.

V gene TRBV5-1 combines with J gene TRBJ1-5, with a tentative D call TRBD1 (6 bases). CDR1 SGHRS and CDR2 YFSETQ come from the germline V gene. The CDR3 consists of 16 residues. V lost 0 bases and J lost 6, with 16 bases in between. The CDR3, as DNA: TGCGCCAGCAGCTTGGAGGCAGGGGATCGGGGTCAGCCCCAGCATTTT. Encoded protein: CASSLEAGDRGQPQHF.

This clonotype was detected only a few times. The rearrangement uses TRBV4-3 and TRBJ2-2, with D tentatively TRBD2 (5 bases). Per germline, CDR1 LGHNA and CDR2 YSLEER. The CDR3 is made up of 15 amino acids. Trimming removed 4 bases from V and 1 base from J, with 10 bases in between. Written as DNA, the CDR3 is TGCGCCAGCAGCCCCCTTGAGGGGAACACCGGGGAGCTGTTTTTT. It encodes CASSPLEGNTGELFF.